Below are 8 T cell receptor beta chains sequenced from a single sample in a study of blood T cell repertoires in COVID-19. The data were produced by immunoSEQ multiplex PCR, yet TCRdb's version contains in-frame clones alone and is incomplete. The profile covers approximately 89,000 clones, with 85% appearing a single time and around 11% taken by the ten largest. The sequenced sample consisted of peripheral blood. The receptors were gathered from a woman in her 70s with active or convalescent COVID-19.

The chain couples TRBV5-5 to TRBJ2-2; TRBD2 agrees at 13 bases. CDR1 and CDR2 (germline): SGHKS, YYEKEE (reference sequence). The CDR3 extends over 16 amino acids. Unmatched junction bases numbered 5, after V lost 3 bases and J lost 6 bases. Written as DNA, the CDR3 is TGTGCCAGCAGCTGGAGGACTAGCGGGGGAGCCGGGGAGCTGTTTTTT. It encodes CASSWRTSGGAGELFF.

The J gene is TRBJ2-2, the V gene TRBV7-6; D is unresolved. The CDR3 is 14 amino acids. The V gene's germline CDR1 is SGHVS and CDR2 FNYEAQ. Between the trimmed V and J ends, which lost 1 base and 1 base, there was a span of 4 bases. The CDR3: CASSLDRNTGELFF. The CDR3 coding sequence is TGTGCCAGCAGCTTAGATCGGAACACCGGGGAGCTGTTTTTT.

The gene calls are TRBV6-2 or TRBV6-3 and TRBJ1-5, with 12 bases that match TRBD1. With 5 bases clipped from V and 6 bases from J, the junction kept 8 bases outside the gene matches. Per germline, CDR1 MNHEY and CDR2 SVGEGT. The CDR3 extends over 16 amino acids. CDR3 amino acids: CASSPRGQGAFQPQHF. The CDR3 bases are TGTGCCAGCAGTCCACGGGGACAGGGGGCTTTTCAGCCCCAGCATTTT.

CDR3 DNA: TGTGCCAGCAGCTTGGATATGACCAGCGTGAGCTCCTACAATGAGCAGTTCTTC. It specifies CASSLDMTSVSSYNEQFF. The genes are TRBV7-2 and TRBJ2-1; D is undetermined. The V gene lost 3 bases and the J gene lost 0 bases, with 18 bases spanning the gap. This CDR3 spans 18 amino acids. Looked up from germline, CDR1 is SGHTA and CDR2 is FQGNSA. Complete variable domain (other parts from reference TRBV7-2 and TRBJ2-1): GAGVSQSPSNKVTEKGKDVELRCDPISGHTALYWYRQSLGQGLEFLIYFQGNSAPDKSGLPSDRFSAERTGGSVSTLTIQRTQQEDSAVYLCASSLDMTSVSSYNEQFFGPGTRLTVL.

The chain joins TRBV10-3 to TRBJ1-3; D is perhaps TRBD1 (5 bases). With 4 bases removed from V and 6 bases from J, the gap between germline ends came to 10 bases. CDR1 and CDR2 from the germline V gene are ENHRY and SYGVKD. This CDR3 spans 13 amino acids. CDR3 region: CAISAGRENTIYF. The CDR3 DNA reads TGTGCCATCAGTGCGGGGCGGGAAAACACCATATATTTT.

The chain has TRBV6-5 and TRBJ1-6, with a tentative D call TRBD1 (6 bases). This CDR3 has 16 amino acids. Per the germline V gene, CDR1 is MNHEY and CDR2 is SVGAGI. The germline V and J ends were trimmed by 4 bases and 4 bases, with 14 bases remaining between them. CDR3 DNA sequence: TGTGCCAGCAGTTCCCGGGGGAGGGGGTATAATTCACCCCTCCACTTT. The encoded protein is CASSSRGRGYNSPLHF.

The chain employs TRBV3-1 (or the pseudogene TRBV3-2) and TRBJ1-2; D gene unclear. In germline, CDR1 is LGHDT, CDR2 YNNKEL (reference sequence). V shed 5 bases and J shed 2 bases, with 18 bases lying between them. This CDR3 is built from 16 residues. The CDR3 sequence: CASSSVAATGNYGYTF. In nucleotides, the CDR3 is TGTGCCAGCAGCTCGGTGGCGGCGACGGGGAACTATGGCTACACCTTC.

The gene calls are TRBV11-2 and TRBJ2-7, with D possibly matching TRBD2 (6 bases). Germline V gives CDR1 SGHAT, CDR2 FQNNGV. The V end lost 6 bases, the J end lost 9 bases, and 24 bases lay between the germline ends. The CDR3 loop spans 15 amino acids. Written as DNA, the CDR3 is TGTGCCAGCAGTAACCCCCGGGACTCCCGGCGTGGGCAGTACTTC. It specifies CASSNPRDSRRGQYF.